This T cell receptor (beta chain) came from a study of shared clonotypes between healthy human individuals. TCRdb keeps only in-frame clones here, not all; method: immunoSEQ multiplex PCR. The repertoire holds roughly 2,500,000 clones, roughly 93% seen once, with roughly 0.39% in the top ten. Adult donors, all healthy and HIV-negative, had no recent acute infections or vaccinations. This CDR3 region has 15 residues. Trimming left V 8 bases short and J 5 bases short, with 21 bases between. CDR1 is MNHNS and CDR2 is SASEGT in the germline V gene. Sequencing was carried out using naive CD4+ T cells from PBMCs. Documented subset: CD45RA+ positively selected. The sequence was collected from a man between 18 and 29 years old in good health. Some clones in this sample may be carry-over from other donors' samples. This chain links TRBV6-1 with TRBJ1-1; D is possibly TRBD1 (6 bases). The CDR3 region is CASLLSGVGLTEAFF. In nucleotides, the CDR3 is TGTGCCAGCTTACTTTCAGGGGTGGGTTTAACTGAAGCTTTCTTT.